This TCR beta chain came from a study of CD8 T cells in ankylosing spondylitis. Notes on the study in general: Roughly eight highly homologous variants made up a TCR beta motif, and this motif appeared characteristic of ankylosing spondylitis blood.

Each CDR3 protein is one row after TCRdb ran MiXCR on the 5' RACE reads. The sample includes about 440,000 distinct CDR3 sequences, roughly a sixth of them seen just once. This clonotype was observed a few times. What it binds is unknown. Material for sequencing was blood, either unsorted or a sorted T cell fraction (not recorded which). This clonotype originated in a male donor with ankylosing spondylitis.

The DNA of the CDR3 is TGTGCCAGCAGCTTACTGGGGTCAGGAAACACCATATATTTT. The encoded protein is CASSLLGSGNTIYF. The chain has TRBV7-2 and TRBJ1-3, with D uncertain. The V gene lost 2 bases and the J gene lost 4 bases, with 9 bases spanning the gap. This CDR3 comprises 14 residues. Germline V gene sequence: CDR1 SGHTA, CDR2 FQGNSA. Drawing the rest from reference TRBV7-2 and TRBJ1-3, the complete variable domain is GAGVSQSPSNKVTEKGKDVELRCDPISGHTALYWYRQSLGQGLEFLIYFQGNSAPDKSGLPSDRFSAERTGGSVSTLTIQRTQQEDSAVYLCASSLLGSGNTIYFGEGSWLTVV.